One T cell receptor (beta chain) is described in this entry. Its antigen is still unknown. Germline CDR1 reads SEHNR; CDR2 reads FQNEAQ (reference sequence). This CDR3 has 15 amino acids. The source of the sample is a study of CXCR3-negative and CXCR3-positive naive CD8 T cells. Overall study context: Cumulative TRB read yield was roughly 150 million, averaging about 1.5 +/- 0.3 million per library. Study conclusions and caveats: Once cells were cryopreserved, CXCR3 expression went down partly, and most assays used fresh PBMCs. Naive cells that were CXCR3-positive had more hydrophobic TRB CDR3s (compared with CXCR3-negative naive cells). Both of the naive subsets showed about the same high diversity, but memory CD8+ cells had much less.

The method, 5' RACE with UMI labels, was used to prepare the TRB cDNA libraries. For each CDR3 protein, TCRdb gives one entry from its re-call of the 5' RACE reads, without DNA. The sample holds roughly 140,000 distinct CDR3 sequences. The specimen was naive CXCR3+ CD8+ T cells from blood. Subset in this sample: CD45RO-CCR7+CD27+CD95- naive CD8+ T cells expressing CXCR3 (TNR3+). This chain joins TRBV7-9 and TRBJ2-1; the TCRdb call, TRBD1, lacks DNA for checking. The clonotype originates from a human donor in good health. Some clones in this sample may be carry-over from other donors' samples. This CDR3 reads CASSLAGGRLNEQFF.